The 21 T cell receptor beta chains given below trace back to one sample, sequenced in a study of identifying expanded T cells in peripheral blood. Produced via immunoSEQ multiplex PCR; TCRdb's table is partial and in-frame only. This repertoire shows 81,000 or so clones, around 83% found once; its top ten account for 20%. The specimen sequenced was blood. These receptors all come from a person aged 18-69 years in good health.

Here the CDR3 DNA reads TGCGCCAGCAGCCCCTGGGGGGGGGCGTACACTGAAGCTTTCTTT. Translation: CASSPWGGAYTEAFF. The chain is built from TRBV5-1 and TRBJ1-1; a possible D gene is TRBD1 (6 bases). Germline CDR1 and CDR2: SGHRS and YFSETQ. V lost 4 bases and J 3 bases, leaving 16 bases between the germline ends. The CDR3 covers 15 residues.

The rearrangement uses TRBV11-2 and TRBJ1-2; D may be TRBD1 (5 bases). The CDR3 sequence is 13 residues long. Trimming took off 0 bases at V and 9 bases at J, with 11 bases between the two ends. The germline V gene encodes CDR1 SGHAT and CDR2 FQNNGV. CDR3 protein: CASSLDRESRYTF. In DNA form, the CDR3 reads TGTGCCAGCAGCTTAGACAGGGAATCACGCTACACCTTC.

The J gene is TRBJ2-1, the V gene TRBV6-5; 12 bases agree with TRBD1. The CDR3 spans 14 residues. V dropped 6 bases and J dropped 4; count of bases not matched to a gene: 1. CDR1 and CDR2 from the germline V gene are MNHEY and SVGAGI. The CDR3 DNA reads TGTGCCAGCAGGGGACAGGGGGCATACAATGAGCAGTTCTTC. Protein: CASRGQGAYNEQFF.

The CDR3 sequence: CASHAGAPVDTQYF. The CDR3, as DNA: TGTGCGTCCCATGCCGGGGCCCCGGTAGATACGCAGTATTTT. The chain joins TRBV10-3 to TRBJ2-3; D could derive from TRBD1 or TRBD2 (5 bases each). Germline lookup yields CDR1 ENHRY and CDR2 SYGVKD. CDR3 size: 14 residues.

This chain uses TRBV6-4 with TRBJ2-5; 7 nucleotides line up with TRBD2. Germline V CDR1 and CDR2: MRHNA, SNTAGT. CDR3 size: 16 residues. V was pared by 3 bases and J by 1 base, with 8 bases of the junction left unmatched. In DNA form, the CDR3 reads TGTGCCAGCAGTGAAGAGGCAGGCGGGGGCCAAGAGACCCAGTACTTC. This codes for CASSEEAGGGQETQYF.

The chain uses TRBV9 and TRBJ2-7; either TRBD1 or TRBD2 may fit D (5 bases each). V was cut by 0 bases and J by 0 bases, with 10 bases left in between. Germline CDR1 reads SGDLS; CDR2 reads YYNGEE. The CDR3 length is 15 residues. This CDR3 reads CASSVDGASSYEQYF. The CDR3 nucleotides are TGTGCCAGCAGCGTAGACGGGGCAAGCTCCTACGAGCAGTACTTC.

The chain links TRBV6-5 to TRBJ2-1, with D hard to call. This CDR3 region has 14 residues. CDR1 and CDR2 (germline): MNHEY, SVGAGI. V lost 4 bases and J lost 13, with 20 bases in between. CDR3 residues: CASSSAYTSGLQFF. The CDR3 nucleotides read TGTGCCAGCAGTTCCGCGTACACCAGTGGGCTACAGTTCTTC.

The chain carries TRBV9 and TRBJ2-3; 12 nucleotides line up with TRBD2. Looked up from germline, CDR1 is SGDLS and CDR2 is YYNGEE. This CDR3 comprises 15 residues. Trimming at V came to 0 bases and at J to 5 bases, leaving 1 base not matched to a gene. CDR3 in DNA: TGTGCCAGCAGCGTAGTGGGACTAGCGGGAGATACGCAGTATTTT. Its protein product is CASSVVGLAGDTQYF.

The chain recombines TRBV4-3 with TRBJ2-2; 8 bases are shared with TRBD1. CDR1 LGHNA and CDR2 YSLEER come from the germline V gene. There are 15 residues in the CDR3. Losses at the gene ends were 6 bases for V and 5 bases for J; bases not matched to a gene: 8. The CDR3 protein is CASRMTGEGTGELFF. CDR3 nucleotides: TGCGCCAGCAGGATGACAGGGGAAGGGACCGGGGAGCTGTTTTTT.

The V gene is TRBV27, the J gene TRBJ1-4; 9 bases are shared with TRBD1. The CDR3 spans 14 residues. The V gene end was trimmed by 1 base and the J gene end by 9 bases; junction bases not matched to a gene: 3. CDR1 is MNHEY and CDR2 is SMNVEV in the germline V gene (reference sequence). CDR3 nucleotide sequence: TGTGCCAGCAGTTTATGGACAGGGGATAAAAAACTGTTTTTT. Encoded protein: CASSLWTGDKKLFF.

The rearrangement uses TRBV9 and TRBJ1-3, with 12 bases aligning to TRBD1. Germline trimming cut 0 bases from V and 2 bases from J; bases unmatched to any gene: 9. This CDR3 has 19 residues. Looked up from germline, CDR1 is SGDLS and CDR2 is YYNGEE. The CDR3 coding sequence is TGTGCCAGCAGCGTAGGGCCTGGGGGACAGGGGGCTGCTGGAAACACCATATATTTT. It translates to CASSVGPGGQGAAGNTIYF.

The chain links TRBV19 to TRBJ2-1, with 8 positions matching TRBD2. The CDR3 has 15 amino acids. The ends lost 5 bases at V and 0 bases at J; junction bases unmatched: 3. Germline V gene data show CDR1 as LNHDA and CDR2 as SQIVND (reference sequence). CDR3 bases: TGTGCCAGTAGTTCCGGGACTAGCTCCTACAATGAGCAGTTCTTC. Translation: CASSSGTSSYNEQFF.

V gene TRBV7-9 combines with J gene TRBJ2-5, with unresolved D. CDR1 and CDR2 from the germline V gene are SEHNR and FQNEAQ (reference sequence). Deletions cut 5 bases from V and 5 bases from J, with 18 bases between. This CDR3 spans 15 amino acids. Written as DNA, the CDR3 is TGTGCCAGCAGCCAAGCCCTCGTGGAGTGGGAGACCCAGTACTTC. Residues: CASSQALVEWETQYF.

This clone appeared a single time. The chain carries TRBV7-6 and TRBJ1-4; TRBD1 aligns across 9 bases. V dropped 5 bases and J dropped 4; count of bases not matched to a gene: 2. The CDR3 runs 14 residues. Germline lookup yields CDR1 SGHVS and CDR2 FNYEAQ. CDR3 sequence: CASSPGQGNEKLFF. CDR3 nucleotide sequence: TGTGCCAGCAGCCCGGGACAGGGTAATGAAAAACTGTTTTTT.

The chain combines TRBV30 with TRBJ2-7, with a possible D match to TRBD1 (6 bases). The CDR3 consists of 12 residues. Germline values: CDR1 GTSNPN, CDR2 SVGIG (reference sequence). The germline V and J ends were trimmed by 5 bases and 1 base, with 9 bases remaining between them. CDR3 protein: CAWVTGSYEQYF. In nucleotides, the CDR3 is TGTGCCTGGGTAACAGGGTCCTACGAGCAGTACTTC.

The chain combines TRBV11-2 with TRBJ2-7; TRBD2 might be the D (5 bases). There are 15 residues in the CDR3. The V and J ends lost 0 bases and 3 bases respectively, with 12 bases between them. Germline loops: CDR1 SGHAT, CDR2 FQNNGV. The CDR3 bases are TGTGCCAGCAGCTTAGATACGGGTGGAGGCTACGAGCAGTACTTC. It yields the protein CASSLDTGGGYEQYF. The full variable domain, its missing parts supplied by reference TRBV11-2 and TRBJ2-7, is EAGVAQSPRYKIIEKRQSVAFWCNPISGHATLYWYQQILGQGPKLLIQFQNNGVVDDSQLPKDRFSAERLKGVDSTLKIQPAKLEDSAVYLCASSLDTGGGYEQYFGPGTRLTVT.

This rearrangement joins TRBV5-1 to TRBJ2-2; D may be TRBD1 (5 bases). Germline CDR1 reads SGHRS; CDR2 reads YFSETQ. With 4 bases removed from V and 4 bases from J, the gap between germline ends came to 17 bases. The CDR3 length is 16 residues. The CDR3 sequence: CASSRERGEITGELFF. DNA of the CDR3: TGCGCCAGCAGCAGGGAAAGGGGCGAGATCACCGGGGAGCTGTTTTTT.

The V and J genes are TRBV9 and TRBJ2-2, with 12 nucleotides matching TRBD2. This CDR3 comprises 16 residues. Germline V gene data show CDR1 as SGDLS and CDR2 as YYNGEE. Germline trimming cut 2 bases from V and 4 bases from J; bases unmatched to any gene: 3. The CDR3 sequence is CASSVLLAGGTGELFF. CDR3 in DNA: TGTGCCAGCAGCGTTCTACTAGCGGGAGGCACCGGGGAGCTGTTTTTT.

This chain links TRBV25-1 with TRBJ2-2; 7 bases match TRBD1. The CDR3 is made up of 17 amino acids. With V trimmed by 4 bases and J by 1 base, 9 bases remained unmatched. The germline V gene encodes CDR1 MGHDK and CDR2 SYGVNS. The CDR3 reads CASSARHRGQNTGELFF. DNA for the CDR3: TGTGCCAGCAGTGCACGACACAGGGGCCAGAACACCGGGGAGCTGTTTTTT.

V gene TRBV2 combines with J gene TRBJ2-5, with 7 bases fitting TRBD1. The CDR3 sequence is 12 residues long. CDR1 and CDR2 from the germline V gene are SNHLY and FYNNEI. V lost 6 bases and J lost 13; bases outside the gene matches: 11. The CDR3 DNA is TGTGCCAGCAGACAGGGGACAAAAGAACCGTACTTC. Residues: CASRQGTKEPYF.

By sample share, this clone is large (0.1 to 1%). V is TRBV28 and J is TRBJ1-5; D is unresolved. The germline CDR1 and CDR2 sequences are MDHEN and SYDVKM. This CDR3 has 15 amino acids. Deletions cut 2 bases from V and 0 bases from J, with 8 bases between. The CDR3 bases are TGTGCCAGCAGTTTAGATCTGAGTAGCAATCAGCCCCAGCATTTT. It is translated as CASSLDLSSNQPQHF. Variable domain in full (rest from reference TRBV28 and TRBJ1-5): DVKVTQSSRYLVKRTGEKVFLECVQDMDHENMFWYRQDPGLGLRLIYFSYDVKMKEKGDIPEGYSVSREKKERFSLILESASTNQTSMYLCASSLDLSSNQPQHFGDGTRLSIL.